These 26 T cell receptor beta chains came from one sample sequenced in a study of monozygotic twins with inflammatory bowel disease. TCRdb re-analyzed the 5' RACE reads; it lists each CDR3 protein once, without DNA. This sample carries 200,000 to 250,000 distinct CDR3 sequences, with roughly 8% going to the ten biggest clones. Sample: blood. All receptors derive from a human donor with ulcerative colitis or Crohn's disease, or a healthy co-twin of an affected twin (not recorded which).

This chain uses TRBV6-5 with TRBJ2-7. CDR3 length equals 11 residues. CDR1 and CDR2 (germline): MNHEY, SVGAGI. Here the CDR3 reads CASSFLNEQYF.

CDR3 amino acids: CASSLMIVGELFF. The chain is built from TRBV11-2 and TRBJ2-2. CDR1 and CDR2 (germline): SGHAT, FQNNGV. The CDR3 spans 13 residues.

This chain joins TRBV29-1 and TRBJ2-1; TCRdb selects TRBD1, and the lack of DNA leaves this call unchecked. CDR1 and CDR2 from the germline V gene are SQVTM and ANQGSEA. The CDR3 contains 13 residues. CDR3 in amino acids: CSVEVLAGGEQFF.

This rearrangement joins TRBV20-1 to TRBJ2-3. The CDR3 has 11 amino acids. From germline, CDR1 is DFQATT and CDR2 SNEGSKA (reference sequence). CDR3 loop: CSAPTTDTQYF.

The rearrangement joins TRBV10-3 to TRBJ2-5; TCRdb outputs TRBD1, but without DNA this stays unchecked. Germline V gene data show CDR1 as ENHRY and CDR2 as SYGVKD. This CDR3 has 15 amino acids. This chain's CDR3 is CAISEMGGLQETQYF.

The V gene is TRBV20-1, the J gene TRBJ2-3; the TCRdb call, TRBD2, lacks DNA for checking. The CDR3 runs 14 residues. Germline loops: CDR1 DFQATT, CDR2 SNEGSKA (reference sequence). The CDR3 spells CSAREKRGLDTQYF.

The rearrangement uses TRBV12-3 or TRBV12-4 and TRBJ1-2; TCRdb's D call, TRBD1, is unchecked because there is no DNA. This CDR3 contains 14 residues. This chain's CDR3 is CASNPDRGGYGYTF.

The rearrangement links TRBV6-2 or TRBV6-3 to TRBJ2-5; TCRdb returns TRBD1, unconfirmable since there is no DNA. CDR1 is MNHEY and CDR2 is SVGEGT in the germline V gene. The CDR3 is 15 amino acids. The CDR3 sequence is CASKPQTGRTETQYF.

This rearrangement joins TRBV20-1 to TRBJ2-7. The CDR3 length is 11 residues. The germline V gene has CDR1 DFQATT and CDR2 SNEGSKA (reference sequence). The CDR3: CSANTLYEQYF.

The chain recombines TRBV29-1 with TRBJ1-1. Germline CDR1 and CDR2: SQVTM and ANQGSEA. CDR3 length equals 14 residues. The CDR3 sequence: CSVEAGRENTEAFF. The variable domain in full, with the rest retrieved from reference TRBV29-1 and TRBJ1-1, is SAVISQKPSRDICQRGTSLTIQCQVDSQVTMMFWYRQQPGQSLTLIATANQGSEATYESGFVIDKFPISRPNLTFSTLTVSNMSPEDSSIYLCSVEAGRENTEAFFGQGTRLTVV.

This chain links TRBV7-2 with TRBJ2-5. This CDR3 has 14 residues. CDR1 is SGHTA and CDR2 is FQGNSA in the germline V gene. The chain's CDR3 is CASSLWQDQETQYF.

CDR3: CAISRDPGRGYGYTF. The chain joins TRBV10-3 to TRBJ1-2; the TCRdb D gene call, TRBD1, has no DNA to confirm it. Germline values: CDR1 ENHRY, CDR2 SYGVKD. The CDR3 is made up of 15 amino acids.

The rearrangement links TRBV5-1 to TRBJ1-1. Looked up from germline, CDR1 is SGHRS and CDR2 is YFSETQ. The CDR3 runs 11 residues. CDR3 residues: CASRGLSEAFF.

This chain connects TRBV9 to TRBJ2-5; no DNA is available, so the TRBD1 call from TCRdb remains unchecked. The V gene's germline CDR1 is SGDLS and CDR2 YYNGEE. This CDR3 is built from 15 residues. The CDR3 loop reads CASSIQGRGGESQYF.

The genes are TRBV12-3 or TRBV12-4 and TRBJ1-5; checking the TCRdb D call of TRBD1 is not possible without DNA. The CDR3 is made up of 16 amino acids. The CDR3 sequence: CASSLGGAESNQPQHF.

V usage is TRBV12-3 or TRBV12-4 and J usage is TRBJ1-1; the TCRdb D gene call, TRBD1, has no DNA to confirm it. This CDR3 has 13 amino acids. CDR3 amino acids: CASTIDSYTEAFF.

The rearrangement joins TRBV15 to TRBJ2-5; TCRdb selects TRBD1, and the lack of DNA leaves this call unchecked. The CDR3 runs to 16 residues. Germline V CDR1 and CDR2: LNHNV, YYDKDF (reference sequence). The CDR3 spells CATSRWGQGAGETQYF.

The V and J genes are TRBV5-6 and TRBJ2-3. The CDR3 consists of 14 residues. Germline lookup yields CDR1 SGHDT and CDR2 YYEEEE. CDR3 residues: CASISWPATDTQYF.

The rearrangement joins TRBV19 to TRBJ1-1; the D call of TRBD1 rests on TCRdb alone, since no DNA is present to check it. The CDR3 sequence is 14 residues long. CDR1 and CDR2 (germline): LNHDA, SQIVND (reference sequence). CDR3 residues: CASSARTGNTEAFF.

The chain carries TRBV20-1 and TRBJ1-1; TCRdb gives TRBD1 as the D gene, but with no DNA this cannot be confirmed. CDR1 and CDR2 from the germline V gene are DFQATT and SNEGSKA (reference sequence). The CDR3 spans 16 residues. Here the CDR3 reads CSARLGVRPWNTEAFF.

The chain joins TRBV6-2 or TRBV6-3 to TRBJ2-1; TCRdb gives TRBD1 as the D gene, but with no DNA this cannot be confirmed. The CDR3 sequence is 17 residues long. Germline loops: CDR1 MNHEY, CDR2 SVGEGT. The CDR3 loop is CASRPAEGGGSTYEQFF.

The genes are TRBV9 and TRBJ2-1. The CDR3 consists of 16 residues. Per germline, CDR1 SGDLS and CDR2 YYNGEE. The chain's CDR3 is CASSVAIRGSYNEQFF.

The chain recombines TRBV12-3 or TRBV12-4 with TRBJ2-1; TCRdb's D call, TRBD2, is unchecked because there is no DNA. This CDR3 comprises 13 residues. This CDR3 reads CASSFWTDNEQFF.

The J gene is TRBJ1-1, the V gene TRBV5-1. The germline V gene encodes CDR1 SGHRS and CDR2 YFSETQ. This CDR3 is built from 15 residues. The CDR3 loop reads CASSLEGSMNTEAFF.

The genes are TRBV7-2 and TRBJ1-6; checking the TCRdb D call of TRBD1 is not possible without DNA. The CDR3 spans 15 residues. CDR1 is SGHTA, CDR2 FQGNSA, per germline. This chain's CDR3 is CASSLQGQGNSPLHF.

V and J are TRBV5-8 and TRBJ2-7. This CDR3 region has 13 residues. Germline CDR1 reads SGHTS; CDR2 reads YDEGEE. CDR3 protein: CASSLFGGYEQYF.